The 12 T cell receptor beta chains listed next were all sequenced from one sample in a study of T cells expressing NK-cell markers. TCRdb reprocessed the 5' RACE reads and keeps a single row for each CDR3 protein, giving no DNA. The listing contains 550,000 to 600,000 distinct CDR3 sequences. What was sequenced was blood T cells: a sorted CD56 or NKG2C T cell subset, CD4+ or CD8+ T cells, or bulk PBMC T cells (not recorded which). These receptors were collected from a man aged 18 to 30 in good health.

This chain connects TRBV6-4 to TRBJ1-3. CDR1 and CDR2 (germline): MRHNA, SNTAGT. The CDR3 length is 16 residues. The CDR3 sequence is CASSGAENPSGNTIYF.

V is TRBV12-3 or TRBV12-4 and J is TRBJ2-7. This CDR3 is 13 amino acids long. The chain's CDR3 is CASSLPRSLEQYF.

The CDR3 is CASSERTGGTDTQYF. This chain links TRBV7-6 with TRBJ2-3; the D call of TRBD1 rests on TCRdb alone, since no DNA is present to check it. The CDR3 extends over 15 amino acids. The germline CDR1 and CDR2 sequences are SGHVS and FNYEAQ. The whole variable domain, remainder taken from reference TRBV7-6 and TRBJ2-3, is GAGVSQSPRYKVTKRGQDVALRCDPISGHVSLYWYRQALGQGPEFLTYFNYEAQQDKSGLPNDRFSAERPEGSISTLTIQRTEQRDSAMYRCASSERTGGTDTQYFGPGTRLTVL.

The J gene is TRBJ2-7, the V gene TRBV20-1; checking the TCRdb D call of TRBD2 is not possible without DNA. CDR1 is DFQATT, CDR2 SNEGSKA, per germline (reference sequence). The CDR3 covers 14 residues. CDR3 in amino acids: CSAKRREGTYEQYF.

V usage is TRBV5-1 and J usage is TRBJ2-1; checking the TCRdb D call of TRBD2 is not possible without DNA. This CDR3 comprises 18 residues. Germline CDR1 reads SGHRS; CDR2 reads YFSETQ. CDR3 region: CASSRGTSGTNFDNEQFF.

The chain employs TRBV25-1 and TRBJ1-1; no DNA is available, so the TRBD1 call from TCRdb remains unchecked. Germline values: CDR1 MGHDK, CDR2 SYGVNS. The CDR3 runs to 14 residues. The CDR3: CASRTRTGLSEAFF.

V is TRBV20-1 and J is TRBJ1-6. The length of the CDR3 is 15 residues. Germline assignment: CDR1 DFQATT and CDR2 SNEGSKA (reference sequence). The CDR3 sequence: CSAKDESSYNSPLHF.

The chain uses TRBV5-1 and TRBJ2-6; TCRdb's assignment of TRBD1 cannot be checked, as there is no DNA. The CDR3 has 19 residues. Germline CDR1 and CDR2: SGHRS and YFSETQ. The CDR3 loop is CASSETPGQIHSGANVLTF. Drawing the rest from reference TRBV5-1 and TRBJ2-6, the complete variable domain is KAGVTQTPRYLIKTRGQQVTLSCSPISGHRSVSWYQQTPGQGLQFLFEYFSETQRNKGNFPGRFSGRQFSNSRSEMNVSTLELGDSALYLCASSETPGQIHSGANVLTFGAGSRLTVL.

The chain carries TRBV15 and TRBJ1-3; TCRdb's D call of TRBD1 is untestable without DNA. CDR1 and CDR2 (germline): LNHNV, YYDKDF (reference sequence). This CDR3 comprises 16 residues. CDR3 in amino acids: CATSRAVRGTGNTIYF.

This chain links TRBV5-1 with TRBJ2-3; TCRdb outputs TRBD2, but without DNA this stays unchecked. The CDR3 is made up of 15 amino acids. Germline V gene sequence: CDR1 SGHRS, CDR2 YFSETQ. CDR3 residues: CASRLATHDTDTQYF.

The chain couples TRBV20-1 to TRBJ1-5; without DNA, the TCRdb call of TRBD1 cannot be checked. From germline, CDR1 is DFQATT and CDR2 SNEGSKA (reference sequence). The CDR3 runs 15 residues. CDR3: CSASKMDRNNQPQHF.

V and J are TRBV4-3 and TRBJ1-2. Germline V lookup: CDR1 LGHNA, CDR2 YSLEER. The CDR3 runs 15 residues. The CDR3 loop reads CASSQDRDSPNGYTF.